This T cell receptor (beta chain) was retrieved from a study of T-cell memory formation after mild COVID-19 (dated by TCRdb to the early 2020s). Broadly, across the study: TCR sequence clusters from the two donors were largely donor specific. Two young, previously healthy adult volunteers made up the cohort, one male and one female. Longitudinal TCRalpha and TCRbeta repertoire sequencing tracked T-cell clones expanding and contracting after mild COVID-19 in a couple of donors. Summary of the overall study and its limitations: Some responding clones were detected in pre-infection memory, suggesting pre-existing cross-reactive memory T cells joined the SARS-CoV-2 response. The study covered only two mild cases, and larger cohorts including severe cases with pre-infection samples were considered necessary. From day 15 to 85, contracting clones showed balanced CD4/CD8 phenotypes, whereas a second wave of clones that expanded from day 15 to 37 leaned towards CD4+. Contracting CD4+ clones were located mainly in the CM and EM memory subsets, whereas CD8+ clones were found to be enriched in EMRA. The second-wave clones that peaked on day 37 were not confirmed to be SARS-CoV-2 specific.

Ficoll-Paque density gradient centrifugation was the method used to isolate PBMCs. Data came from an Illumina NovaSeq 6000. TCRalpha and TCRbeta cDNA libraries were constructed by 5'RACE with constant-segment primers, with sample barcodes and unique molecular identifiers being introduced. RNA was extracted from every sample with Trizol reagent. Library amplification was performed in two PCR steps, and a second sample barcode and Illumina TruSeq adapters were introduced in the second step. The libraries were sequenced on an Illumina NovaSeq using 2 x 150 bp paired-end reads. The study's own analysis went as follows. Reads were demultiplexed and collapsed into UMI-guided consensus sequences with migec v1.2.7. Using mixcr v2.1.11, UMI consensuses were aligned to TRA and TRB V and J templates and then assembled into clonotypes. A clonotype was counted as expanded or contracted only when both edgeR and NoisET called the clonotype significant, with the noise models trained on biological replicates. For edgeR calls, the thresholds were a false discovery rate-adjusted p below 0.01 and a log2 fold-change of 1. PCA with hierarchical clustering of max-normalized trajectories of the 1000 most abundant clonotypes was used as exploratory dynamics analysis. Separately sequenced CD4+ and CD8+ repertoires were used to assign a CD4 or CD8 phenotype to each responding clone. TCRdb reanalyzed the raw reads on its own, using fastp at Q25 for trimming and MiXCR for clone calling, and kept in-frame beta chains. For every CDR3 protein sequence, its rows merge into one entry that carries the most common genes and DNA. None of the V and J calls come from the authors' own analysis; TCRdb made them. The sample table lists around 390,000 distinct CDR3 sequences, about 15% of them with a count of one. Clones ranked in the top ten supply approximately 21% of the sample.

CDR1 is given as MNHEY and CDR2 as SVGEGT, both from the germline V gene. Measured from the cysteine to the phenylalanine, the CDR3 is 18 residues long. Here the CDR3 DNA is all that survives: 54 bases in frame from base 1. V sheds 5 bases and J sheds 5 bases, leaving 24 bases between their ends. Regarding this clonotype: Its antigen is not yet known. The sample holds no much larger clone one base away, and base qualities are not on file.

The receptor was isolated from a man between 18 and 29 years old who had mild COVID-19 (a few samples of this study predate the infection). The sample titles of this study are shuffled in the database, so cell type and time point are left out; the donor was told from shared clones. Source material: PBMCs or a T cell subset sorted from them (not recorded which). The sequence joins TRBV6-2 or TRBV6-3 to TRBJ1-4; TRBD1 is perhaps the D gene, given 6 matching bases. The CDR3 corresponds to CASSPTRYGQRFNEKLFF. Read as DNA, the sequence is TGTGCCAGCAGTCCCACCCGATACGGACAGCGATTCAATGAAAAACTGTTTTTT.